This T cell receptor (beta chain) was captured in a study of blood T cell repertoires in COVID-19. Overall study context: Some COVID-19 samples were acute and others convalescent; all came from the United States, Italy and Spain.

The protocol was immunoSEQ multiplex PCR, while the TCRdb copy is restricted to in-frame clones and leaves out a portion. The data show about 180,000 clones, roughly 83% seen once. V shed 5 bases and J shed 5 bases, with 16 bases lying between them. Germline V gene sequence: CDR1 MDHEN, CDR2 SYDVKM. The CDR3 consists of 14 residues. The cohort comprised adults aged about 18 to 100 years residing in about two dozen US areas. Clinical history as reported by participants underpinned cohort assignment. Two negative PCRs, clearance, or symptom resolution were required of recovered Cohort 3 donors. This chain uses TRBV28 with TRBJ2-7; tentative D call: TRBD1 (5 bases). The TCR comes from a woman under 40 who had recovered from COVID-19. Material: PBMCs or T cells enriched from blood (not recorded which). The CDR3 DNA follows: TGTGCCAGCAGTGTCATAGGGGTTTCGGACGAGCAGTACTTC. Translated: CASSVIGVSDEQYF.